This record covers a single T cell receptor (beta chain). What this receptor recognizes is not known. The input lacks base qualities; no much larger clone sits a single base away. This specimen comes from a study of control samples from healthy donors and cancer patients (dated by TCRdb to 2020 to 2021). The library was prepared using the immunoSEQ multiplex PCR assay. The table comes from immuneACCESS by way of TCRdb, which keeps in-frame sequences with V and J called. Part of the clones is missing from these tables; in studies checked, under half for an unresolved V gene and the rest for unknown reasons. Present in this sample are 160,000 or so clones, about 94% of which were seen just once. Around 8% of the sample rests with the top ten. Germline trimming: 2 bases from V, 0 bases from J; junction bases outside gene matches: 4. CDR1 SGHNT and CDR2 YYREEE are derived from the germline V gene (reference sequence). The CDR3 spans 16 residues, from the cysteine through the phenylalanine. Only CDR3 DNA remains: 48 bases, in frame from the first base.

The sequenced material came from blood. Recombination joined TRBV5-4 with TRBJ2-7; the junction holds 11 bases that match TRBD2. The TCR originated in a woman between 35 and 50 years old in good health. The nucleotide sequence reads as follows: TGTGCCAGCAGCTTCTTAGCGGGAGGGCCCTCCTACGAGCAGTACTTC. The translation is CASSFLAGGPSYEQYF.